The following is a T cell receptor beta chain sequence with its context. The data belong to a study of OX40 agonist ivuxolimab in advanced cancers. Study-wide context: Patients took ivuxolimab, an agonistic anti-OX40 (CD134) antibody. Prior checkpoint blockade (anti-PD-1, anti-PD-L1 or anti-CTLA-4) was permitted; approximately 41% had it. Partial responses were achieved by three patients: one hepatocellular carcinoma, two cutaneous melanoma. At 0.01 to 10 mg/kg, ivuxolimab was administered intravenously to patients every 2 weeks.

The data were produced by immunoSEQ multiplex PCR, yet TCRdb's version contains in-frame clones alone and is incomplete. This sample carries approximately 69,000 clones, around four fifths of them seen once, and the ten largest clones take under 7%. Germline values: CDR1 LGHNA, CDR2 YNFKEQ. V was cut by 2 bases and J by 0 bases, with 11 bases left in between. This CDR3 spans 17 amino acids. This sequence joins TRBV4-2 and TRBJ2-6; TRBD1 might be the D (5 bases). The source of this sequence is an adult with an advanced solid tumor such as melanoma, head and neck, liver or kidney cancer. Material: CD4+ or CD8+ T cells sorted from blood, obtained in a trial of the OX40 agonist ivuxolimab. CDR3 nucleotide sequence: TGTGCCAGCAGCCAAAGCGACAGCGCCTCTGGGGCCAACGTCCTGACTTTC. Amino acid sequence: CASSQSDSASGANVLTF.